The rows below give T cell receptor beta chains drawn from one sample of a study of blood T cell repertoires in COVID-19. Profiling relied on immunoSEQ multiplex PCR, and the TCRdb table lists in-frame clones only, not all of them. This sample has 200,000 to 250,000 clones; roughly 80% occur once, and the top ten carry 4.9%. Source material: peripheral blood. Receptors originate from a woman aged 80 or older with active or convalescent COVID-19. The CDR3 runs from the conserved cysteine through the conserved F or W. Each record gives: V gene, J gene, CDR3 protein.

TRBV11-2	TRBJ2-1	CASSSIIGGGSVSYNEQFF
TRBV10-3	TRBJ2-1	CAISIYGQGRLNEQFF
TRBV29-1	TRBJ1-2	CSATRQGDYGYTF
TRBV5-1	TRBJ2-5	CASTMAPGQWETQYF
TRBV30	TRBJ2-1	CAGDLAGGGNEQFF
TRBV4-2	TRBJ1-4	CASSQDPGATNEKLFF
TRBV29-1	TRBJ1-4	CSVVAANEKLFF
TRBV27	TRBJ2-1	CASSQTLQGNNEQFF
TRBV2	TRBJ1-5	CASRPAGTYQPQHF
TRBV10-2	TRBJ1-2	CASSVGGYAGYTF
TRBV6-5	TRBJ1-2	CASSSGEDRGGYTF
TRBV6-2/TRBV6-3	TRBJ1-2	CASSWDTYYGYTF
TRBV18	TRBJ1-2	CASSPSGTHYGSGYTF
TRBV5-1	TRBJ1-1	CASSSTLQGNTEAFF
TRBV5-4	TRBJ2-5	CASSFSDQETQYF
TRBV15	TRBJ2-3	CATSRDLPSGGREGTQYF
TRBV19	TRBJ2-1	CASSIRLREDNEQFF
TRBV7-7	TRBJ2-2	CASSRGNTGELFF
TRBV5-1	TRBJ2-2	CASSLELAGYTGELFF
TRBV2	TRBJ2-5	CASNLDNQETQYF
TRBV5-1	TRBJ1-2	CASSLLSRRLAGGEDYGYTF
TRBV3-1/TRBV3-2	TRBJ1-1	CASSQGTGLNTEAFF
TRBV6-5	TRBJ1-6	CASSSRDRVNSPLHF
TRBV5-4	TRBJ2-7	CASSPGGLYEQYF
TRBV2	TRBJ1-1	CASTPDRYAEAFF
TRBV3-1/TRBV3-2	TRBJ1-6	CASSQPPGQGNNSPLHF
TRBV6-1	TRBJ1-5	CASSVLPGMGNQPQHF
TRBV9	TRBJ1-6	CASERDSNSPLHF
TRBV6-5	TRBJ2-1	CASSYVHLDEQFF
TRBV28	TRBJ2-2	CASRLIPSGSGDTGELFF
TRBV28	TRBJ2-1	CASSLIGTGLHEQFF
TRBV6-5	TRBJ1-2	CASSSTGTAYYGYTF
TRBV5-1	TRBJ1-1	CASSLTTGFGTEAFF
TRBV28	TRBJ2-1	CASTWGGEQFF
TRBV19	TRBJ1-4	CASRIGGTDNEKLFF
TRBV5-1	TRBJ1-3	CASSLDRAGNTIYF
TRBV6-5	TRBJ1-6	CASSKRDSYNSPLHF
TRBV30	TRBJ2-7	CAWSEDRREQYF
TRBV9	TRBJ2-3	CASSVAWGGDTQYF
TRBV11-2	TRBJ1-3	CASSLAGKNTIYF
TRBV28	TRBJ1-1	CASSSLGTGGERAFF
TRBV2	TRBJ2-7	CASSGPGQGTEQYF
TRBV2	TRBJ1-2	CASSEEGLYGYTF
TRBV18	TRBJ1-1	CASSLSENTEAFF
TRBV24-1	TRBJ2-3	CATSDPLSGRGTDTQYF
TRBV11-2	TRBJ1-3	CASSSTGGGNTIYF
TRBV6-2/TRBV6-3	TRBJ2-1	CASSDFIRLAGGNEQFF
TRBV19	TRBJ2-7	CASSIAGYVEQYF
TRBV5-1	TRBJ1-1	CTSSLEGPDTEAFF
TRBV27	TRBJ1-2	CASSLSQGYGYTF
TRBV15	TRBJ2-6	CATSRNRDSGANVLTF
TRBV28	TRBJ1-1	CASRPLQGNTEAFF
TRBV7-8	TRBJ2-7	CASSYSQGTGNGYF
TRBV5-6	TRBJ2-2	CASSWTRFPGELFF
TRBV29-1	TRBJ1-1	CSVRQGAGTEAFF
TRBV19	TRBJ1-2	CASSMALQGVYGYTF
TRBV30	TRBJ2-1	CAWSGKAGGNEQFF
TRBV11-2	TRBJ2-3	CASSISGGDTDTQYF
TRBV9	TRBJ2-7	CASSVSYGYEQYF